This is a list of T cell receptor beta chains from one sample in a study of blood T cells in healthy people across ages. MiXCR, run by TCRdb on the 5' RACE reads, gives a single entry per CDR3 protein. This table holds just over 1 million distinct CDR3 sequences, roughly 45% found once. The sample comprised blood. The receptors here all came from a woman aged 60-70 years in good health. Both conserved end residues are part of each CDR3. A D gene is named only where the DNA matches it firmly. Clone size appears in some rows only: once, few, many, or a class for an expanded clone.

j_call d_call v_call clone_size cdr3_nt cdr3_aa
TRBJ2-3 NA TRBV20-1 few TGCAGTGCTAGAGCCTTAGAGTATACGCAGTATTTT CSARALEYTQYF
TRBJ2-7 NA TRBV11-1 NA TGTGCCAGCAGCCCCAACGAAAGGGGAGCGAACCCCTACGAGCAGTACTTC CASSPNERGANPYEQYF
TRBJ1-3 NA TRBV7-9 NA TGTGCCAGCAGCTTATACAGTCTGAGCTCTGGAAACACCATATATTTT CASSLYSLSSGNTIYF
TRBJ1-5 TRBD1 TRBV19 NA TGTGCCAGTAGTCCCAACAGGGGGTATAGCAATCAGCCCCAGCATTTT CASSPNRGYSNQPQHF
TRBJ2-5 NA TRBV7-7 few TGTGCCAGCGCGCCGGGGAGACAAGAGACCCAGTACTTC CASAPGRQETQYF
TRBJ2-6 NA TRBV28 NA TGTGCCAGCAGTTCGTGGGGGACTCACTCTGGGGCCAACGTCCTGACTTTC CASSSWGTHSGANVLTF
TRBJ2-1 TRBD2 TRBV11-2 NA TGTGCCAGCAGCCTGTGGCCAGCGGGAGGAACAAATGAGCAGTTCTTC CASSLWPAGGTNEQFF
TRBJ2-1 TRBD2 TRBV24-1 NA TGTGCCACCGGGACTAGCGGGAGTCTGAGCTCCTACAATGAGCAGTTCTTC CATGTSGSLSSYNEQFF
TRBJ2-1 TRBD2 TRBV3-1 NA TGTGCCAGCAGCCAAGGGACTAGCGTGGGCAATGAGCAGTTCTTC CASSQGTSVGNEQFF
TRBJ1-1 TRBD1 TRBV7-9 NA TGTGCCAGCAGCTTAGGAGGGACAGGGGCAACTGAAGCTTTCTTT CASSLGGTGATEAFF
TRBJ2-7 TRBD1 TRBV20-1 NA TGCAGTGCCCGAAACAGGGGTTCATCCTACGAGCAGTACTTC CSARNRGSSYEQYF
TRBJ2-7 NA TRBV4-2 NA TGTGCCAGCAGCCAAGATTCATTAGCGCCGCAGTACTTC CASSQDSLAPQYF
TRBJ1-1 NA TRBV2 NA TGTGCCAGCACCTTAGGGGACGCGTTTACTGAAGCTTTCTTT CASTLGDAFTEAFF
TRBJ2-5 TRBD1 TRBV29-1 few TGCAGCGTTTCCCGACAGGGGTCGCCCGTTTGGGTTGAGACCCAGTACTTC CSVSRQGSPVWVETQYF
TRBJ2-7 TRBD2 TRBV27 NA TGTGCCAGCAGTCACTCCGCGGGGGATCTATCGTACGAGCAGTACTTC CASSHSAGDLSYEQYF
TRBJ2-1 TRBD2 TRBV12-3/TRBV12-4 few TGTGCCAGCAGGGACTACGGGGGGGGGAATGAGCAGTTCTTC CASRDYGGGNEQFF
TRBJ2-5 NA TRBV28 NA TGTGCCAGCGAACCCGGGGGCCAAGAGACCCAGTACTTC CASEPGGQETQYF
TRBJ1-2 NA TRBV28 NA TGTGCCAGCAGCCCCATGGGGGGCCGCTATGGCTACACCTTC CASSPMGGRYGYTF
TRBJ2-7 NA TRBV7-8 NA TGTGCCAGCAGCTTAGCGGGGCGGAGAAACTACGAGCAGTACTTC CASSLAGRRNYEQYF
TRBJ1-2 NA TRBV6-5 few TGTGCCAGCAGTTACCACAGTAGGGATTATGACTACACCTTC CASSYHSRDYDYTF
TRBJ2-3 NA TRBV5-1 once TGCGCCAGCATGGAGGGCGGCACAGATACGCAGTATTTT CASMEGGTDTQYF
TRBJ1-6 NA TRBV20-1 NA TGCAGTGCTAGAGATAAGGGTTCACCCCTCCACTTT CSARDKGSPLHF
TRBJ1-6 NA TRBV14 NA TGTGCCAGCAGCCAAGTACCCGGTGGGGGTAATAATTCACCCCTCCACTTT CASSQVPGGGNNSPLHF
TRBJ1-2 NA TRBV5-1 NA TGCGCCAGCAGCTTGGTCGGGCTTTCGAACTATGGCTACACCTTC CASSLVGLSNYGYTF
TRBJ2-7 TRBD1 TRBV5-1 few TGCGCCAGCAGAGACGCAGGGGGCAACGAGCAGTACTTC CASRDAGGNEQYF
TRBJ2-1 TRBD2 TRBV2 NA TGTGCCAGCAGTACGGGACTAGCGGGAGTTGATGAGCAGTTCTTC CASSTGLAGVDEQFF
TRBJ2-1 TRBD2 TRBV11-2 NA TGTGCCAGCAGCGCTGGACACTTACTTAGCGGGAGATTAGGCAATGAGCAGTTCTTC CASSAGHLLSGRLGNEQFF
TRBJ2-7 NA TRBV27 NA TGTGCCGGCAGTCCCGCAGGGGTGGGTTACAATGAGCAGTACTTC CAGSPAGVGYNEQYF
TRBJ2-7 NA TRBV28 few TGTGCCAGCAGACCCTACGTTGGCTCCTACGAGCAGTACTTC CASRPYVGSYEQYF
TRBJ2-7 NA TRBV20-1 few TGCAGTGCTAGAGATGGCCGGGACTACGAGCAGTACTTC CSARDGRDYEQYF
TRBJ1-2 NA TRBV3-1 NA TGTGCCGGCAGTCCAAGGGGGGGTTATGGCTACACCTTC CAGSPRGGYGYTF
TRBJ2-7 TRBD1 TRBV6-1 few TGTGCCAGCAGTCCATCAGGGGGATCATTCTACGAGCAGTACTTC CASSPSGGSFYEQYF
TRBJ2-3 TRBD1 TRBV7-2 few TGTGCCAGCAGTCAACAGGGGTTCACAGATACGCAGTATTTT CASSQQGFTDTQYF
TRBJ2-1 TRBD2 TRBV5-1 NA TGCGCCAGCAGCTATAGCGGGAGGGCCAAGGAGCAGTTCTTC CASSYSGRAKEQFF
TRBJ2-3 TRBD1 TRBV3-1 NA TGTGCCAGCAGCCATAGGACAGGGCAAGGAGATACGCAGTATTTT CASSHRTGQGDTQYF
TRBJ2-7 TRBD1 TRBV5-4 NA TGTGCCAGCAGCTCCCCCCGTACAGGGGGCGCCTCCTACGAGCAGTACTTC CASSSPRTGGASYEQYF
TRBJ2-1 NA TRBV25-1 NA TGTGCCAGCGGGGGGGTGACAGGGTCCTACAATGAGCAGTTCTTC CASGGVTGSYNEQFF
TRBJ1-2 NA TRBV18 few TGTGCCAGCTCACCACTTACAGGCGGCTACACCTTC CASSPLTGGYTF
TRBJ1-1 NA TRBV4-2 NA TGTGCCAGCAGCCCCGGAGGACGGGAAGCTTTCTTT CASSPGGREAFF
TRBJ1-1 NA TRBV5-1 NA TGCGCCAGCAGCTTTGGGGCGGGGAACACTGAAGCTTTCTTT CASSFGAGNTEAFF
TRBJ2-7 NA TRBV12-3/TRBV12-4 NA TGTGCCAGCAGGTTCGTGGGCTACGAGCAGTACTTC CASRFVGYEQYF
TRBJ2-1 TRBD2 TRBV10-3 NA TGTGCCATCAGTGATCCTAGCGGGAAATACAATGAGCAGTTCTTC CAISDPSGKYNEQFF
TRBJ2-5 NA TRBV20-1 NA TGCAGTGCTAGAGATTATGGTAGCGTGGGGAATGAGCAGTACTTC CSARDYGSVGNEQYF
TRBJ2-5 NA TRBV7-2 many TGTGCCAGCAGTTTAAACAGTCAAGAGACCCAGTACTTC CASSLNSQETQYF
TRBJ2-3 TRBD2 TRBV11-2 NA TGTGCCGGTACCGAGACTAGCGGGAGATTCGATACGCAGTATTTT CAGTETSGRFDTQYF
TRBJ2-5 TRBD2 TRBV20-1 NA TGCAGTGCCACCTGGCCGGGACTAGCGGAAGAGACCCAGTACTTC CSATWPGLAEETQYF
TRBJ2-1 TRBD2 TRBV3-1 NA TGTGCCAGCAGCGCCCGACTAGCGGATAATGAGCAGTTCTTC CASSARLADNEQFF
TRBJ2-1 TRBD2 TRBV20-1 few TGCAGTGCTTGGGAAGCGGGAGGTTACTACAATGAGCAGTTCTTC CSAWEAGGYYNEQFF
TRBJ2-1 NA TRBV7-2 few TGTGCCAGCAGCTTATCGGGGGACAACTACAATGAGCAGTTCTTC CASSLSGDNYNEQFF
TRBJ1-2 NA TRBV7-2 NA TGTGCCAGCAGCCTCCTTGGGGGGCGCGGAACTAACTATGACTACACCTTC CASSLLGGRGTNYDYTF
TRBJ2-7 TRBD2 TRBV9 many TGTGCCAGCAGCGTAGCGGGACTAGCGGGAGTAGACGAGCAGTACTTC CASSVAGLAGVDEQYF
TRBJ2-7 TRBD1 TRBV27 NA TGTGCCAGCAGCCCGACAGGGACAGGGGACGAGCAGTACTTC CASSPTGTGDEQYF
TRBJ2-7 NA TRBV7-2 few TGTGCCAGCAGCGCTAACACAGGGATTTTCTCCTACGAGCAGTACTTC CASSANTGIFSYEQYF